The clone carrying this T cell receptor (beta chain) was recorded a few times. In the authors' workflow: Amplification of reference gene primers was used by the study to estimate nucleated cell counts. Only in-frame clones appear in the TCRdb table, and some are missing; sequencing was by immunoSEQ multiplex PCR. The D gene and trimming were derived from the DNA, and the V and J assignments and clone size from that table. The profile shows over 60,000 clones, roughly three quarters of them singletons. These data originate in a study of blood T cell repertoires in COVID-19. The CDR3 is 13 amino acids. Trimming removed 11 bases at V and 2 bases at J, with 13 bases between. Germline V lookup: CDR1 MRHNA, CDR2 SNTAGT.

The TCR comes from a human donor in a cohort sampled during active COVID-19. The J gene is TRBJ1-5, the V gene TRBV6-4; no reliable D call. Sequencing input: peripheral blood. The CDR3 DNA sequence: TGTGCCGCGGAGGGTGGGGGCAATCAGCCCCAGCATTTT. Its translation: CAAEGGGNQPQHF.